A selection of T cell receptor beta chains follows, all from one sample in a study of radiotherapy plus CTLA-4 blockade in lung cancer. Clones were read by immunoSEQ multiplex PCR, and TCRdb kept only the in-frame ones, dropping some. The sample consists of under 110,000 clones, about 85% of them appearing once. The sample consisted of peripheral blood, taken from a patient treated with radiotherapy plus ipilimumab. These receptor sequences come from a human donor with non-small cell lung cancer that progressed on radiotherapy plus ipilimumab. Some clones in this sample may be carry-over from other donors' samples. CDR3s include the opening cysteine and the closing phenylalanine or tryptophan. The order of the fields is clone size, V gene, D gene, J gene, CDR3 protein, CDR3 DNA. The D gene is left open where the match is weak. Rows give clone size only sometimes, using once, few, many, or a class for an expanded clone.

>NA|TRBV7-2|NA|TRBJ2-7
CASSPLGYEQYF
TGTGCCAGCAGCCCCCTTGGGTACGAGCAGTACTTC
>NA|TRBV27|NA|TRBJ2-1
CASSLMSSYDLGIDNEQFF
TGTGCCAGCAGTTTAATGAGCAGCTACGATTTGGGAATCGACAATGAGCAGTTCTTC
>NA|TRBV7-9|TRBD1|TRBJ1-3
CASSQGQGSSGNTIYF
TGTGCCAGCAGCCAGGGACAGGGCTCCTCTGGAAACACCATATATTTT
>NA|TRBV6-6|NA|TRBJ1-5
CASRQPGGVEQPQHF
TGTGCCAGCAGGCAGCCGGGAGGGGTAGAACAGCCCCAGCATTTT
>NA|TRBV13|TRBD1|TRBJ1-5
CASSRDRGNQPQHF
TGTGCCAGCAGCAGGGACAGGGGCAATCAGCCCCAGCATTTT
>NA|TRBV7-3|TRBD2|TRBJ2-1
CASSLSRASGGRSSYNEQFF
TGTGCCAGCAGCTTAAGTCGGGCTAGCGGGGGGCGAAGCTCCTACAATGAGCAGTTCTTC
>NA|TRBV4-1|NA|TRBJ2-3
CASSQTYSFTSTDTQYF
TGCGCCAGCAGCCAAACATACTCGTTCACTAGCACAGATACGCAGTATTTT
>NA|TRBV6-5|NA|TRBJ2-2
CASSYSGNTGELFF
TGTGCCAGCAGTTACTCGGGGAACACCGGGGAGCTGTTTTTT
>NA|TRBV15|TRBD2|TRBJ2-5
CATSRDSGGVLETQYF
TGTGCCACCAGCAGGGATAGCGGGGGGGTTTTAGAGACCCAGTACTTC
>NA|TRBV25-1|NA|TRBJ1-2
CASSDRGAGGYTF
TGTGCCAGCAGTGATCGGGGGGCAGGGGGCTACACCTTC
>NA|TRBV28|TRBD1|TRBJ1-3
CASSLYFRGIGNTIYF
TGTGCCAGCAGTTTGTATTTCAGGGGGATTGGAAACACCATATATTTT
>few|TRBV4-2|TRBD1|TRBJ1-3
CASSQTGGPGNTIYF
TGTGCCAGCAGCCAAACAGGGGGTCCTGGAAACACCATATATTTT
>NA|TRBV15|TRBD1|TRBJ1-5
CATSPLGTADSNQPQHF
TGTGCCACCAGCCCTCTAGGGACAGCAGATAGCAATCAGCCCCAGCATTTT
>NA|TRBV11-2|NA|TRBJ1-2
CASSLRDSGYTF
TGTGCCAGCAGCTTACGTGACTCTGGCTACACCTTC
>NA|TRBV4-1|NA|TRBJ1-1
CASSQLLGRSNTEAFF
TGCGCCAGCAGCCAATTACTGGGCAGATCGAACACTGAAGCTTTCTTT
>NA|TRBV5-8|NA|TRBJ2-1
CASSLGGVNEQFF
TGTGCCAGCAGCCTGGGGGGCGTCAATGAGCAGTTCTTC
>once|TRBV9|TRBD1|TRBJ2-7
CASSATGQGNFYEQYF
TGTGCCAGCAGCGCCACAGGACAGGGGAATTTCTACGAGCAGTACTTC
>few|TRBV27|TRBD1|TRBJ1-1
CASSSDRDRGRRGGTEAFF
TGTGCCAGCAGCTCTGACCGGGACAGGGGGAGGCGGGGAGGAACTGAAGCTTTCTTT
>NA|TRBV6-1|TRBD1|TRBJ2-3
CANSLDRGGTDTQYF
TGTGCCAACAGCTTGGACAGGGGTGGCACAGATACGCAGTATTTT
>NA|TRBV4-3|NA|TRBJ2-5
CASSQDRGAGQETQYF
TGCGCCAGCAGCCAAGACCGAGGGGCGGGACAAGAGACCCAGTACTTC
>NA|TRBV6-1|TRBD1|TRBJ1-6
CASSRQGGRSPLHF
TGTGCCAGCAGCCGACAGGGAGGTCGGTCACCCCTCCACTTT
>NA|TRBV7-2|NA|TRBJ2-3
CASSLAIGLGTDTQYF
TGTGCCAGCAGCTTAGCGATTGGATTAGGCACAGATACGCAGTATTTT
>few|TRBV27|TRBD2|TRBJ2-1
CASSPSGGATAYRNEQFF
TGTGCCAGCAGTCCTAGCGGGGGGGCCACAGCGTACCGAAATGAGCAGTTCTTC
>NA|TRBV2|NA|TRBJ2-7
CAVSGSLSYEQYF
TGTGCCGTCTCAGGGTCCCTCTCCTACGAGCAGTACTTC
>NA|TRBV5-1|NA|TRBJ2-3
CASSSSSSEDTQYF
TGCGCCAGCAGCTCATCTTCTAGCGAAGATACGCAGTATTTT
>NA|TRBV4-3|NA|TRBJ1-2
CASSQDTGTGYGYTF
TGCGCCAGCAGCCAAGATACTGGAACAGGCTATGGCTACACCTTC
>NA|TRBV2|NA|TRBJ1-5
CASSTGGHQPQHF
TGTGCCAGCAGTACCGGGGGGCATCAGCCCCAGCATTTT
>NA|TRBV4-3|NA|TRBJ2-1
CASSQGYPGRSNEQFF
TGCGCCAGCAGCCAAGGATACCCCGGACGGAGCAATGAGCAGTTCTTC
>NA|TRBV5-5|NA|TRBJ1-3
CASSLGVSQGNTIYF
TGTGCCAGCAGCTTGGGTGTATCGCAGGGAAACACCATATATTTT
>NA|TRBV9|NA|TRBJ2-1
CASSVGGRSGEQFF
TGTGCCAGCAGCGTAGGGGGCAGGAGCGGGGAGCAGTTCTTC
>NA|TRBV29-1|NA|TRBJ1-2
CSVGAPGGYTF
TGCAGCGTTGGGGCCCCGGGTGGCTACACCTTC
>NA|TRBV2|TRBD1|TRBJ2-7
CASSDGTGNYEQYF
TGTGCCAGCAGTGATGGGACAGGGAACTACGAGCAGTACTTC
>NA|TRBV9|NA|TRBJ1-1
CASSVNSVVGNEAFF
TGTGCCAGCAGCGTAAATTCGGTGGTGGGGAATGAAGCTTTCTTT
>NA|TRBV28|NA|TRBJ2-5
CASSLWGAETQYF
TGTGCCAGCAGTTTATGGGGGGCAGAGACCCAGTACTTC
>NA|TRBV7-6|NA|TRBJ2-5
CASSLFQGQETQYF
TGTGCCAGCAGCTTATTCCAGGGGCAAGAGACCCAGTACTTC
>NA|TRBV7-2|NA|TRBJ2-5
CASSLGPSQETQYF
TGTGCCAGCAGCTTAGGTCCCAGCCAAGAGACCCAGTACTTC
>once|TRBV29-1|TRBD1|TRBJ2-3
CSVRGQGFGDTQYF
TGCAGCGTTAGGGGACAGGGGTTTGGAGATACGCAGTATTTT
>NA|TRBV2|NA|TRBJ2-3
CASSVYGGADTQYF
TGTGCCAGCAGTGTATACGGGGGCGCAGATACGCAGTATTTT
>few|TRBV14|TRBD1|TRBJ1-6
CASSLRGRDRENSPLHF
TGTGCCAGCAGCCTGAGAGGAAGGGACAGGGAAAATTCACCCCTCCACTTT
>NA|TRBV11-2|TRBD2|TRBJ2-5
CASSFLAGLSSVVQYF
TGTGCCAGCAGCTTCTTAGCGGGGCTCTCTAGTGTGGTCCAGTACTTC